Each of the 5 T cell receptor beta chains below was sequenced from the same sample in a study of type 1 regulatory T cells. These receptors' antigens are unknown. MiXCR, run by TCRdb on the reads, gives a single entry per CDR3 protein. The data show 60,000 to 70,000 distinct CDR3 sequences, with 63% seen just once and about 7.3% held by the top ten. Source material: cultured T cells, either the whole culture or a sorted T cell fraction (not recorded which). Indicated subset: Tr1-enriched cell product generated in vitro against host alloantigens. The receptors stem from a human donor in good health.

The CDR3 is CASSYEGVDTEAFF. The CDR3 DNA reads as TGTGCCAGCAGTTACGAGGGGGTTGACACTGAAGCTTTCTTT. The chain carries TRBV12-3 or TRBV12-4 and TRBJ1-1; TRBD1 is a possible D gene (6 bases). The CDR3 covers 14 residues. The V gene lost 4 bases and the J gene lost 3 bases, with 12 bases spanning the gap.

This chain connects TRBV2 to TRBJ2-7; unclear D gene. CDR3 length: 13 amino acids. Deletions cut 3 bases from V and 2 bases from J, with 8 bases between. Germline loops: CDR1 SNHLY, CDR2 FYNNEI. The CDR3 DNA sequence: TGTGCCAGCAGTGAGGAGTACCCCTACGAGCAGTACTTC. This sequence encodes CASSEEYPYEQYF.

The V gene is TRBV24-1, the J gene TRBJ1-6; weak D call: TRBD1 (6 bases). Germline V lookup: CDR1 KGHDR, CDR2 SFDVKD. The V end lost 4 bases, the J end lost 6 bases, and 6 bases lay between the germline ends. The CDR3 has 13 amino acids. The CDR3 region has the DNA TGTGCCACCAGTGAACAGGGTAATTCACCCCTCCACTTT. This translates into CATSEQGNSPLHF.

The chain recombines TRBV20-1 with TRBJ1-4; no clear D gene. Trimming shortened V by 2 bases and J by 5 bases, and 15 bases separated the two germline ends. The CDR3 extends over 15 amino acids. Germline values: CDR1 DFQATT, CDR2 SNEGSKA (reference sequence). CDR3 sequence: CSARPRGVGNEKLFF. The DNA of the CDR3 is TGCAGTGCTAGACCTCGGGGAGTGGGAAATGAAAAACTGTTTTTT.

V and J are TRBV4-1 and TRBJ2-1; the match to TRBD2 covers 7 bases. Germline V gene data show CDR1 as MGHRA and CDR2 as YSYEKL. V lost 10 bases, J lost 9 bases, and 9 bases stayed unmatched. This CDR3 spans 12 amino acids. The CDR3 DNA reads TGCGCCACAAGCGGTCCGGGGGGTGAGCAGTTCTTC. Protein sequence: CATSGPGGEQFF.